This T cell receptor beta chain appears in the sequencing data of a study of blood T cell repertoires in COVID-19. The repertoire was sequenced with immunoSEQ multiplex PCR; TCRdb's copy has only in-frame clones and lacks some. Among 240,000 or so clones listed, more than 70% were seen once. This CDR3 has 14 residues. The germline CDR1 and CDR2 sequences are MNHEY and SMNVEV (reference sequence). V lost 5 bases, J lost 2 bases, and 9 bases lay in between. Clinical history reported by participants formed the basis on which cohorts were assigned. What the recovered Cohort 3 donors had was two negative PCRs, clearance, or symptom resolution.

Sequenced material: PBMCs or T cells enriched from blood (not recorded which). V usage is TRBV27 and J usage is TRBJ2-2; D is undetermined. This receptor was taken from a woman between 50 and 59 years old who had recovered from COVID-19. The CDR3 region has the DNA TGTGCCAGCAGTCCACAGTCAAACACCGGGGAGCTGTTTTTT. Translation gives CASSPQSNTGELFF.